This T cell receptor beta chain was profiled in a study of shared clonotypes between healthy human individuals. About the study: The donors, a couple of women and a few men, were aged 18 to 49.

Study results and limitations: Sampling covered nothing but blood. Tissue TCR repertoires likely differ from those found in blood.

At deep level, the assay was performed. Sequenced by immunoSEQ multiplex PCR; TCRdb stores in-frame clones only, minus some. The sample contains more than 450,000 clones, approximately 85% of which appear only once. CDR1 and CDR2 from the germline V gene are LNHDA and SQIVND (reference sequence). The V and J ends lost 4 bases and 5 bases, in that order; junction bases with no gene match: 11. The CDR3 extends over 15 amino acids. On this clone itself: No antigen is known for it.

Every donor was a Caucasian adult from Nashville, Tennessee. Material for sequencing was PBMCs. The clonotype comes from a woman aged 40 to 50 in good health. Some clones in this sample may be carry-over from other donors' samples. The genes are TRBV19 and TRBJ2-7; 7 bases are a match to TRBD1. The CDR3 loop reads CASSKQGRVLHEQYF. CDR3 bases: TGTGCCAGTAGTAAACAGGGGAGAGTTCTCCACGAGCAGTACTTC.